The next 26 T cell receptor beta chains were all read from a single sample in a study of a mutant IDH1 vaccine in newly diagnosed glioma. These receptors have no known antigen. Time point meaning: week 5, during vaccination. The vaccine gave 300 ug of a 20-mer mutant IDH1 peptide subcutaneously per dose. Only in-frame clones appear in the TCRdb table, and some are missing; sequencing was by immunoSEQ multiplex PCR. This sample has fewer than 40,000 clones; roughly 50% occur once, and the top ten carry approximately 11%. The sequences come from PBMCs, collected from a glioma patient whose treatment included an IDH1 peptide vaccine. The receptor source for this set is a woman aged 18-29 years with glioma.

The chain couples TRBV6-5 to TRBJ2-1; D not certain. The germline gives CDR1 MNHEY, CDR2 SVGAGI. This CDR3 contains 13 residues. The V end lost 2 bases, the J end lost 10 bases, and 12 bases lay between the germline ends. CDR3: CASSYRPYDEQFF. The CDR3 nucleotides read TGTGCCAGCAGTTACCGCCCCTACGACGAGCAGTTCTTC.

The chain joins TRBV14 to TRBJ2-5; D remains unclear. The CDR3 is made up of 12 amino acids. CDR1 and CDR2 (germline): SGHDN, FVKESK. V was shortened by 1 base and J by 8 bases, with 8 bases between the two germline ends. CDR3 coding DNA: TGTGCCAGCAGCCAAGTCTCAAATACCCAGTACTTC. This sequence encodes CASSQVSNTQYF.

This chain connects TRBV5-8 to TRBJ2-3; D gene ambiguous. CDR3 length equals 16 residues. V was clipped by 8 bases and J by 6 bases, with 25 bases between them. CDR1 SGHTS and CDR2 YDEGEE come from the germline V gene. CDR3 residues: CARKHWITTPVDTQYF. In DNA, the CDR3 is TGTGCCAGAAAACATTGGATAACCACCCCTGTCGATACGCAGTATTTT.

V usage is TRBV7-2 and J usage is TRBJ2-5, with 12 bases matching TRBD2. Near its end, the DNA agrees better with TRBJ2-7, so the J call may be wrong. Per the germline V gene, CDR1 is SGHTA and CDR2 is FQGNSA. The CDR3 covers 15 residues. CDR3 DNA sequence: TGTGCCAGCAGCCCCCTGACTAGCGGGAGTTACGAGCAGTACTTC. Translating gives CASSPLTSGSYEQYF.

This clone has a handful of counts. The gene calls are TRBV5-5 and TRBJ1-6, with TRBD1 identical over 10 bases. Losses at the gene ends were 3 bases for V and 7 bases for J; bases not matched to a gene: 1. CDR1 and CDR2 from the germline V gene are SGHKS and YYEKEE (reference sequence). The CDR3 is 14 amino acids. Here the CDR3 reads CASSSGQGNSPLHF. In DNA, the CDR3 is TGTGCCAGCAGCTCGGGACAGGGGAATTCACCCCTCCACTTT.

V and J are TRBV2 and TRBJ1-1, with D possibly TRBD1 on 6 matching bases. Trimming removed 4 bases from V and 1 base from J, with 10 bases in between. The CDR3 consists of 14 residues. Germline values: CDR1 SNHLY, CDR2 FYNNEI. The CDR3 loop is CASSVGTQNTEAFF. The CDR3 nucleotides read TGTGCCAGCAGTGTAGGGACACAGAACACTGAAGCTTTCTTT.

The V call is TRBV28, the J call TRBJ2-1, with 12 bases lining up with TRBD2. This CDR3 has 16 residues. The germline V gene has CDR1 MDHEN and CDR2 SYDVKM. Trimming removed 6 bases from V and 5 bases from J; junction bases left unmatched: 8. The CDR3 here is CASRSLLAGGDNEQFF. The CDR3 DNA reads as TGTGCCAGCAGATCCTTGCTAGCGGGGGGGGACAATGAGCAGTTCTTC.

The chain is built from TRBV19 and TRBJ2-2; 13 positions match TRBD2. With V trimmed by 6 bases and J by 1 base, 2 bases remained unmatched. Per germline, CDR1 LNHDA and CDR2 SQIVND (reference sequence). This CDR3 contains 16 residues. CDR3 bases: TGTGCCAGTAGCAGGACTAGCGGGGGGAACACCGGGGAGCTGTTTTTT. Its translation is CASSRTSGGNTGELFF. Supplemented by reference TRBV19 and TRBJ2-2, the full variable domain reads DGGITQSPKYLFRKEGQNVTLSCEQNLNHDAMYWYRQDPGQGLRLIYYSQIVNDFQKGDIAEGYSVSREKKESFPLTVTSAQKNPTAFYLCASSRTSGGNTGELFFGEGSRLTVL.

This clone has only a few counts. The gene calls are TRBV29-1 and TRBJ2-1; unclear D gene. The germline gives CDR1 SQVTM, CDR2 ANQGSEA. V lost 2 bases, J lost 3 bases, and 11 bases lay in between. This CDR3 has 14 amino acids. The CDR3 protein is CSVEWVSDYNEQFF. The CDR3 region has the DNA TGCAGCGTTGAATGGGTGTCGGACTACAATGAGCAGTTCTTC.

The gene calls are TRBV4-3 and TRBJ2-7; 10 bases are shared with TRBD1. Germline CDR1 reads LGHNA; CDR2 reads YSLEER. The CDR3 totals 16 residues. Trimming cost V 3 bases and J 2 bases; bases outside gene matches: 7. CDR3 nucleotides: TGCGCCAGCAGCCATTCCGGGACAGGGGAAGCCTACGAGCAGTACTTC. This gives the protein CASSHSGTGEAYEQYF.

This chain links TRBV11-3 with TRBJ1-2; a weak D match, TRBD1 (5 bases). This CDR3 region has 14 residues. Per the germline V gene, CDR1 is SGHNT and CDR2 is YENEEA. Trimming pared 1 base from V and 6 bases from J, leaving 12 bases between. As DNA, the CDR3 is TGTGCCAGCAGCTTAGGGTTGCAGGGCGATGGCTACACCTTC. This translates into CASSLGLQGDGYTF.

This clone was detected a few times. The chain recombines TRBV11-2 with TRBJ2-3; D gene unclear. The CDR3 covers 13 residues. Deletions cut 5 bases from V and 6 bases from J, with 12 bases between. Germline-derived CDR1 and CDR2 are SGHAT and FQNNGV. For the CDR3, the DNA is TGTGCCAGCAGCCCGGACGGTTGGGATACGCAGTATTTT. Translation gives CASSPDGWDTQYF.

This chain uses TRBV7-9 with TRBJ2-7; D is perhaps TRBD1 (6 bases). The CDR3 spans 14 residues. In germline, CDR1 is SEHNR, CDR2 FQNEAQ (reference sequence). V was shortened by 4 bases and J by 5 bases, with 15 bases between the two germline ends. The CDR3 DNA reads TGTGCCAGCAGCTCACCCAAAAGGGACAACGAGCAGTACTTC. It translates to CASSSPKRDNEQYF.

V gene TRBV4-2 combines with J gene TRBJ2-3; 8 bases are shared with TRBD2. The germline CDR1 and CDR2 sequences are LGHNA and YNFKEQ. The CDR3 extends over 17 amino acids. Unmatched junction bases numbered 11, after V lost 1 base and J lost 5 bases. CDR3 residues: CASSQGDGGAVKDTQYF. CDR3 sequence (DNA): TGTGCCAGCAGCCAAGGGGACGGGGGGGCCGTTAAAGATACGCAGTATTTT.

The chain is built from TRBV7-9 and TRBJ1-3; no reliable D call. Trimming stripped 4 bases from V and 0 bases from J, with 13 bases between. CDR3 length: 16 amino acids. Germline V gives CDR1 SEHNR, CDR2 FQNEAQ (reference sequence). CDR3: CASSSQPAGSGNTIYF. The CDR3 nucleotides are TGTGCCAGCAGCTCCCAGCCCGCGGGCTCTGGAAACACCATATATTTT.

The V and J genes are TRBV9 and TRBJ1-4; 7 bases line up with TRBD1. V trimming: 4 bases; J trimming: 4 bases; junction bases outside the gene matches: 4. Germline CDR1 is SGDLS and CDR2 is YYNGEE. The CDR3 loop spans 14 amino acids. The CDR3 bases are TGTGCCAGCAGCCGGGGACAGTTTAATGAAAAACTGTTTTTT. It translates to CASSRGQFNEKLFF. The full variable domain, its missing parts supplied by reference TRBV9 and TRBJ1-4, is DSGVTQTPKHLITATGQRVTLRCSPRSGDLSVYWYQQSLDQGLQFLIQYYNGEERAKGNILERFSAQQFPDLHSELNLSSLELGDSALYFCASSRGQFNEKLFFGSGTQLSVL.

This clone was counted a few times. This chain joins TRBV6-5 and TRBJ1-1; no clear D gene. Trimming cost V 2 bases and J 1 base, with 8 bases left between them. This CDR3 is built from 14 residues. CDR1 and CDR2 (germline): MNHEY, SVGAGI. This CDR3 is CASSYGQENTEAFF. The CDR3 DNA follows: TGTGCCAGCAGTTACGGTCAGGAGAACACTGAAGCTTTCTTT.

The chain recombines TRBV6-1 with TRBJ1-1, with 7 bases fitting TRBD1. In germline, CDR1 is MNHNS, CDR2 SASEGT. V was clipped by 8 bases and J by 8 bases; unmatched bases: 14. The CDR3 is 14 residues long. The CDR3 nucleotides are TGTGCCAGCGGGACCCGAGAGGGACAGAGAGAAGCTTTCTTT. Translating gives CASGTREGQREAFF.

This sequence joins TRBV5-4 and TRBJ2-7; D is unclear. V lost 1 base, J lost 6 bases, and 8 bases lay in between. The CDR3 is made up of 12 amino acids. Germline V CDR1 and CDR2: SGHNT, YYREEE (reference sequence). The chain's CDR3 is CASSLPNGEQYF. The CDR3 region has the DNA TGTGCCAGCAGCTTGCCGAACGGCGAGCAGTACTTC.

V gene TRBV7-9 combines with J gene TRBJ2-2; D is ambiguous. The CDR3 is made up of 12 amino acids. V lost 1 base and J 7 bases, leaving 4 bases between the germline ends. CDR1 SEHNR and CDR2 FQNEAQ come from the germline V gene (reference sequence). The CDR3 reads CASSLGVGELFF. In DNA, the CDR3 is TGTGCCAGCAGCTTAGGGGTCGGGGAGCTGTTTTTT.

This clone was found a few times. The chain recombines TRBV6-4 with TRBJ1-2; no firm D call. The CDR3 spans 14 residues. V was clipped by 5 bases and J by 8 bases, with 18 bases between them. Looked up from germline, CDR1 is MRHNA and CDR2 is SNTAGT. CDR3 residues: CASSPRSMDGGYTF. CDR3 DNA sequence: TGTGCCAGCAGTCCCCGATCGATGGATGGGGGCTACACCTTC.

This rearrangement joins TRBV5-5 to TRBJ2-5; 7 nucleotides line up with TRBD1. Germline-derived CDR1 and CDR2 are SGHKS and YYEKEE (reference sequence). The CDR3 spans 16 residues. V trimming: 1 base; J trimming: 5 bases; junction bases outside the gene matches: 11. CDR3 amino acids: CASSLRQGRQEETQYF. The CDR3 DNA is TGTGCCAGCAGCTTGAGACAGGGACGTCAGGAGGAGACCCAGTACTTC.

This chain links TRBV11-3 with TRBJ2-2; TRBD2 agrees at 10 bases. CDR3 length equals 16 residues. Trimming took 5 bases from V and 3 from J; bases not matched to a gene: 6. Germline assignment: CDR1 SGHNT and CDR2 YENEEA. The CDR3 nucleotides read TGTGCCAGCAGCCCACTAGCGGGAATTTACACCGGGGAGCTGTTTTTT. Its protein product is CASSPLAGIYTGELFF.

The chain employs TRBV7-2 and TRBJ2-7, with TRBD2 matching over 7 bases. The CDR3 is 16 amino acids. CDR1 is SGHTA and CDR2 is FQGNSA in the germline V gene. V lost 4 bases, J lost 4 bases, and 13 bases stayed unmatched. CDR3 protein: CASSSTDAGVRYEQYF. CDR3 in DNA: TGTGCCAGCAGCTCCACCGACGCGGGAGTGCGGTACGAGCAGTACTTC. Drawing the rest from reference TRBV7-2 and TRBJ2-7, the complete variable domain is GAGVSQSPSNKVTEKGKDVELRCDPISGHTALYWYRQSLGQGLEFLIYFQGNSAPDKSGLPSDRFSAERTGGSVSTLTIQRTQQEDSAVYLCASSSTDAGVRYEQYFGPGTRLTVT.

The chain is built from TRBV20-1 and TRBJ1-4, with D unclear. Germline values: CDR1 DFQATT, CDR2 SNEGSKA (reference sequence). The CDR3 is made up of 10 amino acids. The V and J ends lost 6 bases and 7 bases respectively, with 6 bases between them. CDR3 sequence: CSAVGEKLFF. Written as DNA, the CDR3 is TGCAGTGCCGTAGGTGAAAAACTGTTTTTT.

The CDR3 nucleotides are TGTGCCAGCAGGGAGACGGGTACCGGGGAGCTGTTTTTT. Translating it yields CASRETGTGELFF. The rearrangement links TRBV2 to TRBJ2-2; D not resolved. V lost 6 bases and J lost 5, with 10 bases in between. CDR1 SNHLY and CDR2 FYNNEI come from the germline V gene. The CDR3 has 13 residues.